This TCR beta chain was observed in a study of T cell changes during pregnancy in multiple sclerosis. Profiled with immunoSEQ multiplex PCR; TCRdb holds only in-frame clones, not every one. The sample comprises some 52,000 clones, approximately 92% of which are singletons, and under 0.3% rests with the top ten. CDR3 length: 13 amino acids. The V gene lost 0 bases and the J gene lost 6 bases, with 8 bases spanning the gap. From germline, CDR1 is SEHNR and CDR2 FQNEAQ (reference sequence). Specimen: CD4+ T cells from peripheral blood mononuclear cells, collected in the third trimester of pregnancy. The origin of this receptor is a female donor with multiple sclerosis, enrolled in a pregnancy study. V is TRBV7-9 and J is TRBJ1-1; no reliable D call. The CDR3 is CASSLAGRAEAFF. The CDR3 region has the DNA TGTGCCAGCAGCTTAGCAGGGAGGGCTGAAGCTTTCTTT.